This TCR beta chain was sequenced for a study of response to subunit inactivated influenza vaccine. CDR3 size: 13 residues. Trimming pared 4 bases from V and 6 bases from J, leaving 14 bases between. Germline assignment: CDR1 SGHRS and CDR2 YFSETQ. TCRdb re-called the RT-PCR reads through MiXCR, storing one row per CDR3 protein. The data show hundreds of thousands of distinct CDR3 sequences, 12% seen once. A few counts support this clonotype. The genes are TRBV5-1 and TRBJ2-7, with D tentatively TRBD2 (6 bases). The sequence derives from a man aged 50-60 years who received an inactivated influenza vaccine. Here the sequenced sample was PBMCs from blood, taken on the day of vaccination. The CDR3 nucleotides read TGCGCCAGCAGCGTGGGACTCACGGGCGAGCAGTACTTC. Amino acid sequence: CASSVGLTGEQYF.